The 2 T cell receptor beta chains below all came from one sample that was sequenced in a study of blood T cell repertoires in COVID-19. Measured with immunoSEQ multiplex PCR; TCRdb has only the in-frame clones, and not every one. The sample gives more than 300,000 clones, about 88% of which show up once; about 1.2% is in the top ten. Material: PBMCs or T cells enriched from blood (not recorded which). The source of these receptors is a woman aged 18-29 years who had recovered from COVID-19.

The CDR3 DNA reads TGCGCCAGCAGCCAAGACGGGTTTAGCAATCAGCCCCAGCATTTT. This gives the protein CASSQDGFSNQPQHF. The rearrangement uses TRBV4-3 and TRBJ1-5; D uncertain. CDR1 is LGHNA, CDR2 YSLEER, per germline. The CDR3 has 15 amino acids. Trimming left V 0 bases short and J 0 bases short, with 6 bases between.

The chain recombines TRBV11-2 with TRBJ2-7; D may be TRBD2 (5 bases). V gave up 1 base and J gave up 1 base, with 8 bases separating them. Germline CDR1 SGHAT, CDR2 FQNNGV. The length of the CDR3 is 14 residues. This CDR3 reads CASSLGPGSYEQYF. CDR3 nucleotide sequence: TGTGCCAGCAGCTTAGGACCGGGGTCCTACGAGCAGTACTTC.